This TCR beta chain was retrieved from a study of identical twins. Study observations and caveats: Less excess twin sharing appeared in beta out-of-frame sequences.

cDNA carried unique molecular identifiers, and a universal primer site was added by template switching. A single record per CDR3 protein comes from TCRdb applying MiXCR to the 5' RACE reads. The profile shows 500,000 or so distinct CDR3 sequences, approximately 15% of them singletons. Of note for this clonotype: Its specificity is unknown.

The V gene's germline CDR1 is ENHRY and CDR2 SYGVKD. The V and J ends lost 2 bases and 1 base, in that order; junction bases with no gene match: 4. The CDR3 is made up of 15 amino acids. Healthy Caucasian individuals made up all the donors. The same sample was also used in a study of yellow fever vaccine responses in identical twins. That work states: Reportedly, the response of twins' T cells to the vaccine seemed partly convergent, partly personalized.

The rearrangement links TRBV10-3 to TRBJ2-7; 8 bases fit TRBD1. This receptor was identified in a woman aged 18-29 years in good health. The sequenced sample was CD4+ T cells sorted from blood. The CDR3 DNA follows: TGTGCCATCAGTGAGGGGACAGGCCGTTCCTACGAGCAGTACTTC. Its protein product is CAISEGTGRSYEQYF.